This paragraph covers one T cell receptor beta chain sequence. Authors' analysis steps: Researchers report that nucleated cell counts were estimated from reference gene primer amplification. Profiling relied on immunoSEQ multiplex PCR, and the TCRdb table lists in-frame clones only, not all of them. V, J and clone size reflect that table, while D and trimming were determined from the DNA. This repertoire shows about 190,000 clones, 70% to 90% found once; its top ten account for 4.5% to 5.5%. The sample comes from a study of blood T cell repertoires in COVID-19. For the study at large: The analysed material was cDNA or gDNA that came from T cells, B-cell-depleted T cells, or PBMCs.

The ends were cut back, 4 bases at V and 3 bases at J, with 16 bases in the middle. This CDR3 region has 15 residues. Germline V gene data show CDR1 as MNHEY and CDR2 as SVGAGI. The rearrangement links TRBV6-5 to TRBJ2-7; D not resolved. Sample: peripheral blood. This TCR was recovered from a woman in her 70s with active or convalescent COVID-19. The CDR3 nucleotides are TGTGCCAGCAGTTCACGACATGGTGCCTACTACGAGCAGTACTTC. It encodes CASSSRHGAYYEQYF.